These T cell receptor beta chains were read from a single sample in a study of blood T cell repertoires in COVID-19. Some clones are missing from TCRdb's copy, which holds only in-frame ones; the method was immunoSEQ multiplex PCR. Found here are about 280,000 clones, 88% of them singletons; the top ten hold 10% to 12%. Sequencing was done on a sample of peripheral blood. These receptors all come from a woman in her thirties with COVID-19, enrolled during active disease. Each CDR3 is given with its conserved first and last residue. A D gene is named only where the DNA matches it firmly. Clone size is not always given. Where it is, it says once, few, many or a class for expanded clones.

V: TRBV4-1; J: TRBJ1-5; D: -; size: many; DNA: TGCGCCAGCAGCCAAACCACACAGGGCTCTCAGCCCCAGCATTTT; CDR3: CASSQTTQGSQPQHF
V: TRBV9; J: TRBJ2-7; D: TRBD2; size: -; DNA: TGTGCCAGCAGCGTAGAAGATTTGGGACTAGCGCGCTCCTACGAGCAGTACTTC; CDR3: CASSVEDLGLARSYEQYF
V: TRBV7-2; J: TRBJ2-5; D: -; size: -; DNA: TGTGCCAGCACCAGGGGAGCCCAGGAGACCCAGTACTTC; CDR3: CASTRGAQETQYF
V: TRBV7-8; J: TRBJ2-1; D: -; size: -; DNA: TGTGCCAGCAGCTTAGGACGACGGGAGTTGTACAATGAGCAGTTCTTC; CDR3: CASSLGRRELYNEQFF
V: TRBV2; J: TRBJ2-1; D: TRBD2; size: -; DNA: TGTGCCAGCAGCCCACTAGCGGGAGCCCGACATGAGCAGTTCTTC; CDR3: CASSPLAGARHEQFF
V: TRBV6-5; J: TRBJ2-1; D: TRBD2; size: -; DNA: TGTGCCAGCAGTTTTGCGGGAGGTTGGAATGAGCAGTTCTTC; CDR3: CASSFAGGWNEQFF
V: TRBV5-5; J: TRBJ1-5; D: -; size: -; DNA: TGTGCCAGCAGCTTGGGGGTAGGAGATCAGCCCCAGCATTTT; CDR3: CASSLGVGDQPQHF
V: TRBV7-9; J: TRBJ2-7; D: TRBD2; size: -; DNA: TGTGCCAGCAGCGGGAGCGGGAGAAGCTACGAGCAGTACTTC; CDR3: CASSGSGRSYEQYF
V: TRBV10-3; J: TRBJ2-5; D: -; size: -; DNA: TGTGCCATCGGGACACTAGAGACCCAGTACTTC; CDR3: CAIGTLETQYF
V: TRBV19; J: TRBJ1-2; D: TRBD1; size: -; DNA: TGTGCCAGTAGTAGAAGACAGGGACGCTACACCTTC; CDR3: CASSRRQGRYTF
V: TRBV28; J: TRBJ1-5; D: TRBD1; size: -; DNA: TGTGCCAGCAGTCCTTTGACAGGGAGCAATCAGCCCCAGCATTTT; CDR3: CASSPLTGSNQPQHF
V: TRBV5-1; J: TRBJ2-1; D: -; size: -; DNA: TGCGCCAGCTCTGAGGGTAGCTCCTACAATGAGCAGTTCTTC; CDR3: CASSEGSSYNEQFF
V: TRBV5-1; J: TRBJ2-5; D: -; size: -; DNA: TGCGCCAGCAGCTCCTCGGGAATCCAAGAGACCCAGTACTTC; CDR3: CASSSSGIQETQYF
V: TRBV10-3; J: TRBJ2-7; D: -; size: -; DNA: TGTGCCATCAGTGGGGCCGGTACCTACGAGCAGTACTTC; CDR3: CAISGAGTYEQYF
V: TRBV5-1; J: TRBJ1-3; D: -; size: few; DNA: TGCGCCAGCAGCTTGGTCCCCACAGTGGGTGGAAACACCATATATTTT; CDR3: CASSLVPTVGGNTIYF
V: TRBV9; J: TRBJ1-6; D: TRBD1; size: -; DNA: TGTGCCAGCAGCGTAGATGGACAGGTGGGCTCACCCCTCCACTTT; CDR3: CASSVDGQVGSPLHF